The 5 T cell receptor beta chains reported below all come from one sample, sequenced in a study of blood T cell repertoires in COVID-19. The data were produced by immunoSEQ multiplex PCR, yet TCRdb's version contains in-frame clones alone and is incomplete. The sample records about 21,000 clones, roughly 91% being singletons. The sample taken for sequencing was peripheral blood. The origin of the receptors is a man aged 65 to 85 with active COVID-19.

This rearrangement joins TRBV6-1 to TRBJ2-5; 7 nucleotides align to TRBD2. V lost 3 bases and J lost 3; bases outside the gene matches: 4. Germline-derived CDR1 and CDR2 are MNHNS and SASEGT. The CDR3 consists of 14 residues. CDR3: CASSDRTRKETQYF. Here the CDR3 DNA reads TGTGCCAGCAGTGACAGGACTAGAAAAGAGACCCAGTACTTC.

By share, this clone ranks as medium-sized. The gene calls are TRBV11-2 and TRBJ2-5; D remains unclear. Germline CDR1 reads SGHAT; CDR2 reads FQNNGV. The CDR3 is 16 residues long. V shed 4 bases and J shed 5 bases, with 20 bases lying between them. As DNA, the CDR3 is TGTGCCAGCAGCTATTCAGATCGGTTTATCGGGGAGACCCAGTACTTC. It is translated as CASSYSDRFIGETQYF.

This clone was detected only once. CDR3 sequence reads: CASSFWPPGNTIYF. The CDR3 nucleotides read TGTGCCAGCAGCTTTTGGCCGCCTGGAAACACCATATATTTT. This chain uses TRBV5-6 with TRBJ1-3; D is unresolved. The CDR3 runs to 14 residues. CDR1 is SGHDT, CDR2 YYEEEE, per germline. Trimming stripped 2 bases from V and 2 bases from J, with 8 bases between.

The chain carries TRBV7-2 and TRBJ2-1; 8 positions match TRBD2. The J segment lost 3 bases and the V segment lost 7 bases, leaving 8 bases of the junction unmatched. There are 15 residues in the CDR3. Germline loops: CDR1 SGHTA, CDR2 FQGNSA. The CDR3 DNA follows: TGTGCCAGCATGCCGGGGGGGAGTATCTACAATGAGCAGTTCTTC. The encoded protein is CASMPGGSIYNEQFF.

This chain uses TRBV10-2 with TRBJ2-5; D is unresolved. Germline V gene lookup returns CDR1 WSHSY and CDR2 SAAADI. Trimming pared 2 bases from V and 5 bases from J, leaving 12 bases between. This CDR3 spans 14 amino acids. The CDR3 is CASSEATLGETQYF. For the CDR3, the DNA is TGCGCCAGCAGTGAGGCGACACTGGGTGAGACCCAGTACTTC.